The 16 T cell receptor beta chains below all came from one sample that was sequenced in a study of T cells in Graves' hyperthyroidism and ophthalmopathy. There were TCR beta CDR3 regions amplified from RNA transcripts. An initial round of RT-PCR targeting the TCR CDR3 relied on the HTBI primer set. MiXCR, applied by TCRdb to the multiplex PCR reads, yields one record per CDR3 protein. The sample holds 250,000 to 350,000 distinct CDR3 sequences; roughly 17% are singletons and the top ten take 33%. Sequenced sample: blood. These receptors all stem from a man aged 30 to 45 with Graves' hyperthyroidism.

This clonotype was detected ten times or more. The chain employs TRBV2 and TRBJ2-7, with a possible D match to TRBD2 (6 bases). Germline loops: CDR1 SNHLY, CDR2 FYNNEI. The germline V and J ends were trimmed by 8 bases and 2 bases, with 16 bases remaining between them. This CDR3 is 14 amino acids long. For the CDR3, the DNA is TGTGCCAGCTCGAGGGGTAGCGGAACCTACGAGCAGTACTTC. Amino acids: CASSRGSGTYEQYF.

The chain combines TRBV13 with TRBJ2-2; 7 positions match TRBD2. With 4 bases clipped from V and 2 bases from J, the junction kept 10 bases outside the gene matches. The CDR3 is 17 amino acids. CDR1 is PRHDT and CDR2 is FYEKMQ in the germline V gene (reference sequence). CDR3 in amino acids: CASSSMGGRPNTGELFF. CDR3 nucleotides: TGTGCCAGCAGCTCCATGGGAGGGCGGCCTAACACCGGGGAGCTGTTTTTT.

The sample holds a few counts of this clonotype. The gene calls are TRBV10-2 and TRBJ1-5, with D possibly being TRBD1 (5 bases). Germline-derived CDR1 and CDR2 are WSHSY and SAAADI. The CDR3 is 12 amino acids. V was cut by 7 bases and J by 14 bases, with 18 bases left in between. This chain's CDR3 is CASIPVGARKHF. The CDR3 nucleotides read TGCGCCAGCATCCCGGTCGGGGCGCGGAAGCATTTT.

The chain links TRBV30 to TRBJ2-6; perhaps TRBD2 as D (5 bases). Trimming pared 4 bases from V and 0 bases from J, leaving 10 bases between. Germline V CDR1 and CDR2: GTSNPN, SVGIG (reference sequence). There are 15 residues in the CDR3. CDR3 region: CAWNPRGSGANVLTF. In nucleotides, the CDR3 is TGTGCCTGGAACCCCCGGGGCTCTGGGGCCAACGTCCTGACTTTC.

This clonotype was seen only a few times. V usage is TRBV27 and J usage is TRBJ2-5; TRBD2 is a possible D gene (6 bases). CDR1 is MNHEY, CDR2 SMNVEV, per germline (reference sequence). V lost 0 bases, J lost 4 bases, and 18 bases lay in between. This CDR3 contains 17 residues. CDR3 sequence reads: CASSLSFEEGWAETQYF. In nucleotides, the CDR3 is TGTGCCAGCAGTTTATCCTTCGAGGAGGGGTGGGCAGAGACCCAGTACTTC.

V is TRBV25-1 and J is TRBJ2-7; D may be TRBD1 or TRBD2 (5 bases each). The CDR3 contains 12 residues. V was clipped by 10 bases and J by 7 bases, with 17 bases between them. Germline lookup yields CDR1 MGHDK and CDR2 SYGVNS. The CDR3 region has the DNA TGTGCCACCGATGGGGTGGGGGAAGAGCAGTACTTC. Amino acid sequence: CATDGVGEEQYF.

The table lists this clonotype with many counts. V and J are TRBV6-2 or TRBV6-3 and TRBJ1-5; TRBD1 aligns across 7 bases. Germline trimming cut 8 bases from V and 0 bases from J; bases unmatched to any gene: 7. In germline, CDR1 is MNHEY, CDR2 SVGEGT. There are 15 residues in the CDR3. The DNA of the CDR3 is TGTGCCAGCGGCGCTCGACAGGGTAGCAATCAGCCCCAGCATTTT. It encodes CASGARQGSNQPQHF.

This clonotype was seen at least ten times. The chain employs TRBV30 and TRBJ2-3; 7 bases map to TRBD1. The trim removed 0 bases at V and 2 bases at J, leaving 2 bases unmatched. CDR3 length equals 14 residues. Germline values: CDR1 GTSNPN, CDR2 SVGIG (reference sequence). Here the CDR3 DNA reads TGTGCCTGGAGTGTGACAGGGTACACAGATACGCAGTATTTT. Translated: CAWSVTGYTDTQYF.

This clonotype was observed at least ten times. CDR3 in amino acids: CASSGRDTSPVGEAFF. DNA of the CDR3: TGCGCCAGCAGTGGCCGGGACACGAGTCCCGTCGGTGAAGCTTTCTTT. The genes are TRBV5-1 and TRBJ1-1; D possibly corresponds to TRBD1 (6 bases). This CDR3 has 16 amino acids. Germline loops: CDR1 SGHRS, CDR2 YFSETQ. V was trimmed by 5 bases and J by 7 bases, leaving 24 bases between them.

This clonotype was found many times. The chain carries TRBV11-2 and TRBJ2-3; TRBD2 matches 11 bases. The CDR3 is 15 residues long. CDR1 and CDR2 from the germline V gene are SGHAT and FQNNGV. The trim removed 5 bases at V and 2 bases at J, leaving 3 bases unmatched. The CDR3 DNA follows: TGTGCCAGCAGCGAGGGACTAGCGGACACAGATACGCAGTATTTT. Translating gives CASSEGLADTDTQYF.

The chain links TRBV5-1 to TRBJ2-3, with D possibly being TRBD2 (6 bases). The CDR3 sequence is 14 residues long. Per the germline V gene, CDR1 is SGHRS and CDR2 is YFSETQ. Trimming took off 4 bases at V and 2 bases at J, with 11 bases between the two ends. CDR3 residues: CASSRLGATDTQYF. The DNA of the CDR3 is TGCGCCAGCAGCCGACTAGGGGCCACAGATACGCAGTATTTT.

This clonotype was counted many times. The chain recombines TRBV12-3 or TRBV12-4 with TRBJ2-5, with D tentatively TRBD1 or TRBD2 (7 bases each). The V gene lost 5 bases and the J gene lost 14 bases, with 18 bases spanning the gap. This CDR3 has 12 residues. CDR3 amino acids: CASSPREGARYF. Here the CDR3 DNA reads TGTGCCAGCAGTCCCAGGGAGGGGGCAAGATACTTC.

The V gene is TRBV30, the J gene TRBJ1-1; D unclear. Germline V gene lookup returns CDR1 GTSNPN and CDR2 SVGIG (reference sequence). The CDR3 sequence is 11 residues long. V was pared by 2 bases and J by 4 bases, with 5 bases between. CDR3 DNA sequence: TGTGCCTGGAGTAGCCCCACTGAAGCTTTCTTT. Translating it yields CAWSSPTEAFF.

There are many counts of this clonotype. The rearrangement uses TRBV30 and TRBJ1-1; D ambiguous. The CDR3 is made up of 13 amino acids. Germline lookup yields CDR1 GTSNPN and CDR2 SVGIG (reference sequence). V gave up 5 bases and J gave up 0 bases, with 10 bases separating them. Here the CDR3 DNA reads TGTGCCTGGGGGTCTATTTTGAACACTGAAGCTTTCTTT. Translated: CAWGSILNTEAFF.

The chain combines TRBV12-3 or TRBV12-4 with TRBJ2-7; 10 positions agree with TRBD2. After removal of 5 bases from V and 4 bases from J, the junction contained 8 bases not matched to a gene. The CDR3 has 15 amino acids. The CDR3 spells CASSPLSGRTYEQYF. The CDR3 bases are TGTGCCAGCAGTCCTCTTAGCGGGAGGACATACGAGCAGTACTTC.

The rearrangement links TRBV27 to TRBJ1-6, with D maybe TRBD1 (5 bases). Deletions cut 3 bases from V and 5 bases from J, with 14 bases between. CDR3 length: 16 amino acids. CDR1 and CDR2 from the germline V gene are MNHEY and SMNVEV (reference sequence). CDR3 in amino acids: CASSFSTGTDNSPLHF. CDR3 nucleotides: TGTGCCAGCAGTTTCTCCACCGGGACGGATAATTCACCCCTCCACTTT.